Sequencing of this T cell receptor (beta chain) was carried out in a study of type 1 and type 2 diabetes patients. Study overall: Donors were type 1 diabetes, type 2 diabetes, or nondiabetic controls.

This clonotype has just a few counts. The antigen is undetermined. Study-level findings and limits: Age and gender were not matched between study groups.

The CDR3 has 19 amino acids. The germline V gene encodes CDR1 WNHNN and CDR2 SYGVQD (reference sequence). V was clipped by 1 base and J by 0 bases; unmatched bases: 13. PCR was run on genomic DNA. Multiplex PCR with 30 forward and 13 reverse primers amplified the TCR beta CDR3. TCRdb recomputed calls from the multiplex PCR reads with MiXCR, one row per CDR3 protein. The repertoire holds 250,000 or so distinct CDR3 sequences, with roughly 48% as singletons. Sequencing was performed on peripheral blood mononuclear cells (PBMCs). This clonotype was sampled from a man aged 18 to 29 with type 2 diabetes. This rearrangement joins TRBV10-1 to TRBJ1-1, with 8 bases matching TRBD1. CDR3 in amino acids: CASSEFDRGPRQMNTEAFF. In DNA, the CDR3 is TGCGCCAGCAGTGAGTTTGACAGGGGACCAAGACAAATGAACACTGAAGCTTTCTTT.